This T cell receptor beta chain was found in a study of T cells in Graves' hyperthyroidism and ophthalmopathy. General study results and limits: Stable hyperthyroidism was separated from ophthalmopathy by a model based on 13 V-J features. Also found in blood were most expanded thyroid clonotypes above 0.001.

Germline V gene data show CDR1 as MNHEY and CDR2 as SVGAGI. The V end lost 3 bases, the J end lost 6 bases, and 14 bases lay between the germline ends. There are 14 residues in the CDR3. Those patients with uncontrolled infection, other autoimmune disease, pregnancy or lactation were excluded. Fresh 10 ml peripheral blood yielded PBMCs. As concerns this clonotype: What it recognizes is unknown.

RNA transcripts gave rise to amplified TCR beta CDR3 regions. The HTBI primer set was used in a first-round RT-PCR of the TCR CDR3. One entry per CDR3 protein, called by TCRdb with MiXCR from the multiplex PCR reads. Counted here are about 260,000 distinct CDR3 sequences, 25% to 30% occurring once; the ten biggest clones make up over 25%. Specimen: blood. This TCR was sampled from a man aged 35 to 55 with Graves' hyperthyroidism that later progressed to Graves' ophthalmopathy. This sequence joins TRBV6-5 and TRBJ1-2, with D maybe TRBD1 (5 bases). CDR3 sequence (DNA): TGTGCCAGCAGTTATCTCGACAGTCCCAATGGCTACACCTTC. It specifies CASSYLDSPNGYTF.